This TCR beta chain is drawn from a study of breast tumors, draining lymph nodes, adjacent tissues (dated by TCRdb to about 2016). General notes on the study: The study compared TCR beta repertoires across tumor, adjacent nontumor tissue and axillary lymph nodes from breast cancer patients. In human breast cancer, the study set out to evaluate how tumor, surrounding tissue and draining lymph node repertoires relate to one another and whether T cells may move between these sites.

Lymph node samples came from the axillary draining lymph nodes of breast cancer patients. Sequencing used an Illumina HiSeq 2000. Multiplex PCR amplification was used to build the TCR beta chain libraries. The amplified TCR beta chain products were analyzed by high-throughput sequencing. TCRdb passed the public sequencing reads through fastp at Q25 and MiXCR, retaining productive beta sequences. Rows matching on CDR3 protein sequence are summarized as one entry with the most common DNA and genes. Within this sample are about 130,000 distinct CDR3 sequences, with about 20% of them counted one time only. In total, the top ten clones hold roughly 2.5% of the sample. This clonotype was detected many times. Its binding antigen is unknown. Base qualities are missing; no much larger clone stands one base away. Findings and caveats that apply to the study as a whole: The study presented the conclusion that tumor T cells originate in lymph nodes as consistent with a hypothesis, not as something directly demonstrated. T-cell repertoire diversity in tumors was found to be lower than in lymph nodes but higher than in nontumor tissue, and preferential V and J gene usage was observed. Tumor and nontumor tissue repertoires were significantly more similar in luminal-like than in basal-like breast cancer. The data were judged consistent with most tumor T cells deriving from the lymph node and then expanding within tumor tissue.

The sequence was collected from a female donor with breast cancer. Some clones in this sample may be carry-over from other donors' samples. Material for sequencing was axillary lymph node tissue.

CDR3 region: CASTTLPLAGADTQYF. The bases are TGTGCCAGCACTACCCTCCCTCTAGCGGGAGCGGATACGCAGTATTTT. The chain was built from TRBV5-5 and TRBJ2-3; 10 nucleotides in the junction match TRBD2. CDR1 and CDR2 were assigned from the germline V gene (reference sequence) as SGHKS and YYEKEE. Trimming accounts for 6 bases at V and 6 bases at J, while the number of junction bases matched to no gene is 13. The CDR3 runs 16 amino acids, cysteine and phenylalanine included. The sequence is cut down to CDR3 DNA, 48 bases in frame from base 1.